The next 20 T cell receptor beta chains were all read from a single sample in a study of blood T cell repertoires in COVID-19 (dated by TCRdb to the early 2020s). Receptor libraries were prepared by the immunoSEQ multiplex PCR assay. Held by TCRdb, this immuneACCESS table contains in-frame sequences only and omits some clones. Under half of the omission traces to an unresolved V gene where checked; the cause of the rest is unknown. The sample table contains some 530,000 clones; only one count was recorded for approximately 85% of them. The ten largest clones represent about 3.2% of the sample. Material for sequencing was peripheral blood. These receptors all come from a human donor in a cohort sampled during active COVID-19.

This clone came up many times. The genes are TRBV7-9 and TRBJ1-1; maybe TRBD1 (5 bases). Trimming cost V 1 base and J 1 base, with 7 bases left between them. CDR3 size: 14 residues. Germline V gene sequence: CDR1 SEHNR, CDR2 FQNEAQ (reference sequence). The DNA for the CDR3 is TGTGCCAGCAGCTTAGTGCAGGGGAACACTGAAGCTTTCTTT. Its protein product is CASSLVQGNTEAFF.

J is TRBJ2-5 and V is TRBV11-2; possibly TRBD2 for D (6 bases). Trimming pared 6 bases from V and 4 bases from J, leaving 15 bases between. The CDR3 runs 14 residues. Germline V CDR1 and CDR2: SGHAT, FQNNGV. This CDR3 is CASSSGVGRETQYF. The DNA for the CDR3 is TGTGCCAGCAGTTCGGGGGTAGGAAGAGAGACCCAGTACTTC.

The J gene is TRBJ1-2, the V gene TRBV4-1; D gene uncertain. V lost 1 base and J lost 7, with 13 bases in between. CDR1 and CDR2 from the germline V gene are MGHRA and YSYEKL. This CDR3 is built from 14 residues. CDR3 in amino acids: CASSQVPPVTGYTF. The CDR3 region has the DNA TGCGCCAGCAGCCAAGTCCCCCCGGTCACTGGCTACACCTTC.

The CDR3 sequence: CASSQSTSGSVTDTQYF. The CDR3 coding sequence is TGTGCCAGCAGCCAGTCGACTAGCGGGAGCGTCACAGATACGCAGTATTTT. The rearrangement joins TRBV4-2 to TRBJ2-3; 12 bases are a match to TRBD2. V shed 3 bases and J 2 bases; nucleotides not matched to a gene: 6. The CDR3 has 17 residues. The germline CDR1 and CDR2 sequences are LGHNA and YNFKEQ.

CDR3 residues: CASTIGQGLNYEQYF. Here the CDR3 DNA reads TGTGCCAGTACTATCGGACAGGGGCTTAACTACGAGCAGTACTTC. This rearrangement joins TRBV19 to TRBJ2-7; 9 nucleotides agree with TRBD1. Germline V gene sequence: CDR1 LNHDA, CDR2 SQIVND (reference sequence). After removal of 7 bases from V and 3 bases from J, the junction contained 10 bases not matched to a gene. CDR3 length: 15 amino acids.

The chain carries TRBV19 and TRBJ2-3; 10 bases match TRBD1. The V gene's germline CDR1 is LNHDA and CDR2 SQIVND (reference sequence). This CDR3 region has 18 residues. Losses at the gene ends were 5 bases for V and 1 base for J; bases not matched to a gene: 12. This chain's CDR3 is CASSFLGTGESGTDTQYF. The CDR3 nucleotides are TGTGCCAGTAGTTTTTTGGGGACAGGGGAGTCTGGCACAGATACGCAGTATTTT.

V gene TRBV27 combines with J gene TRBJ1-2; TRBD1 matches at 9 bases. CDR3 length: 16 residues. V lost 3 bases and J lost 3; bases outside the gene matches: 8. Per germline, CDR1 MNHEY and CDR2 SMNVEV (reference sequence). As DNA, the CDR3 is TGTGCCAGCAGTTTCTTAGGACAGGGGCATTACTATGGCTACACCTTC. Translated: CASSFLGQGHYYGYTF.

The V gene is TRBV7-9, the J gene TRBJ2-4, with TRBD1 matching 8 bases. The CDR3 has 13 residues. Germline V gene data show CDR1 as SEHNR and CDR2 as FQNEAQ (reference sequence). The trim removed 5 bases at V and 7 bases at J, leaving 4 bases unmatched. In DNA form, the CDR3 reads TGTGCCAGCAGCCACCGGGACAGGAACATTCAGTACTTC. Amino acids: CASSHRDRNIQYF.

The chain has TRBV28 and TRBJ2-5; no reliable D call. This CDR3 has 12 amino acids. Trimming left V 5 bases short and J 6 bases short, with 10 bases between. Germline loops: CDR1 MDHEN, CDR2 SYDVKM. CDR3 sequence (DNA): TGTGCCAGCAGTCCTCCTGAGAAGACCCAGTACTTC. The encoded protein is CASSPPEKTQYF. Variable domain in full (rest from reference TRBV28 and TRBJ2-5): DVKVTQSSRYLVKRTGEKVFLECVQDMDHENMFWYRQDPGLGLRLIYFSYDVKMKEKGDIPEGYSVSREKKERFSLILESASTNQTSMYLCASSPPEKTQYFGPGTRLLVL.

This rearrangement joins TRBV18 to TRBJ1-1, with D unresolved. Deletions cut 3 bases from V and 1 base from J, with 9 bases between. Germline V gene sequence: CDR1 KGHSH, CDR2 LQKENI. The CDR3 is 14 amino acids. In nucleotides, the CDR3 is TGTGCCAGCTCACCGTCGGAGAAGAACACTGAAGCTTTCTTT. It is translated as CASSPSEKNTEAFF.

The CDR3 is CAISGTGGTDTQYF. CDR3 DNA sequence: TGTGCCATCAGTGGGACAGGGGGAACAGATACGCAGTATTTT. The chain combines TRBV10-3 with TRBJ2-3; TRBD1 matches 10 bases. The CDR3 sequence is 14 residues long. Losses at the gene ends were 4 bases for V and 3 bases for J; bases not matched to a gene: 1. Germline loops: CDR1 ENHRY, CDR2 SYGVKD.

V usage is TRBV7-2 and J usage is TRBJ2-4; TRBD1 is a possible D gene (5 bases). Looked up from germline, CDR1 is SGHTA and CDR2 is FQGNSA. The CDR3 has 13 residues. Trimming left V 1 base short and J 6 bases short, with 7 bases between. The CDR3 reads CASSLEGVNIQYF. The CDR3 DNA reads TGTGCCAGCAGCTTAGAAGGGGTAAACATTCAGTACTTC. Full variable domain (missing parts from reference TRBV7-2 and TRBJ2-4): GAGVSQSPSNKVTEKGKDVELRCDPISGHTALYWYRQSLGQGLEFLIYFQGNSAPDKSGLPSDRFSAERTGGSVSTLTIQRTQQEDSAVYLCASSLEGVNIQYFGAGTRLSVL.

The CDR3 coding sequence is TGTGCCAGCAGCTCACCGGGGACAGCCAACTACGAGCAGTACTTC. It yields the protein CASSSPGTANYEQYF. The chain has TRBV5-6 and TRBJ2-7; 7 bases fit TRBD1. With V trimmed by 3 bases and J by 3 bases, 9 bases remained unmatched. Germline CDR1 SGHDT, CDR2 YYEEEE. The CDR3 spans 15 residues.

The J gene is TRBJ2-1, the V gene TRBV6-5; weak D call: TRBD2 (5 bases). The CDR3 has 11 amino acids. V was shortened by 6 bases and J by 11 bases, with 11 bases between the two germline ends. CDR1 MNHEY and CDR2 SVGAGI come from the germline V gene. The CDR3 spells CASRSSGKQFF. The CDR3 DNA follows: TGTGCCAGCAGATCCTCGGGAAAGCAGTTCTTC.

Notes on this clone: This is likely a read error, given that the CDR3 carries no conserved phenylalanine or tryptophan at its end. The limits of the CDR3 on the DNA are not certain, so only TCRdb's listed CDR3 is given. The rearrangement uses TRBV18 and TRBJ1-2; the table's D call TRBD1 went unverified against the DNA. Both ends counted, the CDR3 spans 13 residues. The V gene's germline CDR1 is KGHSH and CDR2 LQKENI. The chain's CDR3 is CASSPSSAGTGAI.

In this sample, this clone turned up a few times. The identical CDR3 is also encoded by other nucleotide sequences in the sample. This sequence joins TRBV30 and TRBJ1-5; 7 bases line up with TRBD1. The CDR3 covers 13 residues. Germline CDR1 is GTSNPN and CDR2 is SVGIG (reference sequence). V was pared by 5 bases and J by 4 bases, with 5 bases of the junction left unmatched. The CDR3 DNA sequence: TGTGCCTGGTCCCGACAGGGAAATCAGCCCCAGCATTTT. The encoded protein is CAWSRQGNQPQHF.

The CDR3 region has the DNA TGTGCCAGCAGCTTATCGGGACTAGCGGGAAGTGAGCAGTTCTTC. Protein sequence: CASSLSGLAGSEQFF. The chain employs TRBV7-6 and TRBJ2-1; 13 nucleotides line up with TRBD2. This CDR3 region has 15 residues. The germline CDR1 and CDR2 sequences are SGHVS and FNYEAQ. The junction had 4 bases not matched to a gene; V was cut back by 2 bases and J by 9 bases. The variable domain in full, completed from reference TRBV7-6 and TRBJ2-1, reads GAGVSQSPRYKVTKRGQDVALRCDPISGHVSLYWYRQALGQGPEFLTYFNYEAQQDKSGLPNDRFSAERPEGSISTLTIQRTEQRDSAMYRCASSLSGLAGSEQFFGPGTRLTVL.

The gene calls are TRBV7-9 and TRBJ1-2, with 10 bases aligning to TRBD1. Per the germline V gene, CDR1 is SEHNR and CDR2 is FQNEAQ (reference sequence). Unmatched junction bases numbered 6, after V lost 0 bases and J lost 8 bases. The CDR3 runs 15 residues. The CDR3 here is CASSLATGGLGGYTF. In nucleotides, the CDR3 is TGTGCCAGCAGCTTAGCGACAGGGGGCCTTGGAGGCTACACCTTC.

The rearrangement uses TRBV4-1 and TRBJ2-1, with a tentative D call TRBD2 (6 bases). The germline gives CDR1 MGHRA, CDR2 YSYEKL. Between the trimmed V and J ends, which lost 3 bases and 4 bases, there was a span of 13 bases. This CDR3 has 15 amino acids. The CDR3 loop is CASSHFRDLYNEQFF. The CDR3 DNA reads as TGCGCCAGCAGCCATTTCCGGGACTTATACAATGAGCAGTTCTTC.

The chain employs TRBV15 and TRBJ2-1; the match to TRBD2 covers 12 bases. Germline CDR1 and CDR2: LNHNV and YYDKDF (reference sequence). V was clipped by 0 bases and J by 6 bases; unmatched bases: 3. This CDR3 is built from 16 residues. CDR3 protein: CATSRDRLAGVNEQFF. For the CDR3, the DNA is TGTGCCACCAGCAGAGATCGACTAGCGGGAGTCAATGAGCAGTTCTTC.